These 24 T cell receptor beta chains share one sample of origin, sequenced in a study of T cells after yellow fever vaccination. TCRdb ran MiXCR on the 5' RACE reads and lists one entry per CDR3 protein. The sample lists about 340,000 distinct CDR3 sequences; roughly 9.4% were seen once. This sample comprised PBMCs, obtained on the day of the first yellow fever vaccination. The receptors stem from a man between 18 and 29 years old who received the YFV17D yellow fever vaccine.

CDR3: CSAHQGRDTLTGELFF. The DNA for the CDR3 is TGCAGCGCCCACCAGGGGAGGGACACACTGACCGGGGAGCTGTTTTTT. The chain joins TRBV29-1 to TRBJ2-2; tentatively, D is TRBD2 (7 bases). The germline V and J ends were trimmed by 7 bases and 5 bases, with 23 bases remaining between them. There are 16 residues in the CDR3. The germline V gene has CDR1 SQVTM and CDR2 ANQGSEA.

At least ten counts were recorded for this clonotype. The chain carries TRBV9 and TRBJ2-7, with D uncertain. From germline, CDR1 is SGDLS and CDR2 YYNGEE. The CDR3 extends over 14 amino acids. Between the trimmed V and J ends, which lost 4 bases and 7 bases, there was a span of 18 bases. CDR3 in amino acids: CASSYSPSPGEQYF. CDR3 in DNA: TGTGCCAGCAGCTACTCCCCCTCCCCCGGGGAGCAGTACTTC.

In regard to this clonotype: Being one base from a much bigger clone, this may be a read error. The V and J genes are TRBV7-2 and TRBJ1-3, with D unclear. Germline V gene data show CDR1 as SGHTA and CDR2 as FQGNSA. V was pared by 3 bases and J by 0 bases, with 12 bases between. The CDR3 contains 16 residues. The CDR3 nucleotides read TGTGCCAGCAGCTTTCAGGCCTACCCCTCTGGAAACACCATATATTTT. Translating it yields CASSFQAYPSGNTIYF.

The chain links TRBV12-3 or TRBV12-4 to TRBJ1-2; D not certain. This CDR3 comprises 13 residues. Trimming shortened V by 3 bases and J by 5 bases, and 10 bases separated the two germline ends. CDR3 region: CASSLVGKYGYTF. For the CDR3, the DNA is TGTGCCAGCAGTTTGGTGGGCAAATATGGCTACACCTTC.

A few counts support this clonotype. The chain's CDR3 is CASSPGQPYPFYEQYV. In nucleotides, the CDR3 is TGTGCCAGCAGTCCAGGGCAGCCCTATCCCTTCTACGAGCAGTACGTC. The chain joins TRBV12-3 or TRBV12-4 to TRBJ2-7; D might be TRBD1 (5 bases). The germline V and J ends were trimmed by 5 bases and 3 bases, with 20 bases remaining between them. The CDR3 has 16 residues.

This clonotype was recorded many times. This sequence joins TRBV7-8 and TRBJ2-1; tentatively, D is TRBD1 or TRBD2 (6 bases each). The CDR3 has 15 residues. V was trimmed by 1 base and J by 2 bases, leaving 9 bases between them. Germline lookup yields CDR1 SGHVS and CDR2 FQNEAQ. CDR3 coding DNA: TGTGCCAGCAGCTTAGATCGGGGGCCCTACAATGAGCAGTTCTTC. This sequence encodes CASSLDRGPYNEQFF.

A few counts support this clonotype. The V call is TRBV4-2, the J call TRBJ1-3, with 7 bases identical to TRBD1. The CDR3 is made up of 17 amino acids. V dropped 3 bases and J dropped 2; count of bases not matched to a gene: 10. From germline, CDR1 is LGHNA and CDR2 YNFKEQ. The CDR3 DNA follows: TGTGCCAGCAGCCAGGCCCGGACAGGTTTGGCTGGAAACACCATATATTTT. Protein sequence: CASSQARTGLAGNTIYF.

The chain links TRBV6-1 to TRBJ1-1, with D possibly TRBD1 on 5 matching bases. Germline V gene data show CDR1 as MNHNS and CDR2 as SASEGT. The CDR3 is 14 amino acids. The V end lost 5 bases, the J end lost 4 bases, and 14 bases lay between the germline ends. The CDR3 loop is CASSTPREGTEAFF. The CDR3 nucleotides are TGTGCCAGCAGTACCCCCAGGGAGGGCACTGAAGCTTTCTTT.

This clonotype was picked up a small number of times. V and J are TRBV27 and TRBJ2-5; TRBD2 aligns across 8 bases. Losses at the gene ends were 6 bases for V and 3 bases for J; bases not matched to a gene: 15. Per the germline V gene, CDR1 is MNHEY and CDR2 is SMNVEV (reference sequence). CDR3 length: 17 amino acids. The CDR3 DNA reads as TGTGCCAGCAGAAGGGAAGGTAGCGGGGTTTGGGAAGAGACCCAGTACTTC. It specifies CASRREGSGVWEETQYF.

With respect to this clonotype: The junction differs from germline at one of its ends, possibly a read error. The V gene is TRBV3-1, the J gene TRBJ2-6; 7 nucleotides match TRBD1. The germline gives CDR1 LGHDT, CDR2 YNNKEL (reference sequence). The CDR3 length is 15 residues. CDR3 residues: CATSQNAKGASVLTF. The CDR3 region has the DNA TGTGCCACCAGCCAGAACGCGAAGGGGGCCAGCGTCCTGACTTTC.

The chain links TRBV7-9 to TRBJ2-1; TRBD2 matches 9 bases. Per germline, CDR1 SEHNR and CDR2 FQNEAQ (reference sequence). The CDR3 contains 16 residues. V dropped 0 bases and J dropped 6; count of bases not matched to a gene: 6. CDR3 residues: CASSLAGGGALNEQFF. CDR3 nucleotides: TGTGCCAGCAGCTTAGCTGGCGGGGGGGCCCTCAATGAGCAGTTCTTC.

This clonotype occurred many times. The CDR3 DNA reads as TGTGCCAGCAGCGGAGCGGGGTTCCAAGAGACCCAGTACTTC. Protein product: CASSGAGFQETQYF. The chain recombines TRBV9 with TRBJ2-5, with 7 nucleotides matching TRBD2. The CDR3 spans 14 residues. Trimming at V came to 3 bases and at J to 1 base, leaving 3 bases not matched to a gene. Per germline, CDR1 SGDLS and CDR2 YYNGEE.

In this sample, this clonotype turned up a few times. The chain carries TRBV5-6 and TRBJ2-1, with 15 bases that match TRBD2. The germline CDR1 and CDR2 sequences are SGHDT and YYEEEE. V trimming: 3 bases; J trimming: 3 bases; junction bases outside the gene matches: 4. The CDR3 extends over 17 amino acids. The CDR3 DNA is TGTGCCAGCAGCTGGAGGGGACTAGCGGGGGGCTACAATGAGCAGTTCTTC. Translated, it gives CASSWRGLAGGYNEQFF.

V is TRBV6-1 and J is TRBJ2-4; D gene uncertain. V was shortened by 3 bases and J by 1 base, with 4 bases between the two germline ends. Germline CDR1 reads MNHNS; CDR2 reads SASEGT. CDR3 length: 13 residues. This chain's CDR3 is CASSDFAKNIQYF. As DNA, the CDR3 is TGTGCCAGCAGTGATTTTGCCAAAAACATTCAGTACTTC.

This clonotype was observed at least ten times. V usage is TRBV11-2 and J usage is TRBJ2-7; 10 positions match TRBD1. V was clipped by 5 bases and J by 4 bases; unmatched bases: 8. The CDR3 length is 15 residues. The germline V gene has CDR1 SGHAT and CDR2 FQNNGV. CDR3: CASSGRDRGGYEQYV. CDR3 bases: TGTGCCAGCAGCGGCCGGGACAGGGGTGGGTACGAGCAGTACGTC.

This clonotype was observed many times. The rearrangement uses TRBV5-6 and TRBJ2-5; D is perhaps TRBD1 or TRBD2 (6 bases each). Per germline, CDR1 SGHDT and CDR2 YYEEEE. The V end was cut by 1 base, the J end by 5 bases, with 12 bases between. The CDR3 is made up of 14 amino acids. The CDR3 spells CASSLRGAGETQYF. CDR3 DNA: TGTGCCAGCAGCTTGAGGGGGGCGGGTGAGACCCAGTACTTC.

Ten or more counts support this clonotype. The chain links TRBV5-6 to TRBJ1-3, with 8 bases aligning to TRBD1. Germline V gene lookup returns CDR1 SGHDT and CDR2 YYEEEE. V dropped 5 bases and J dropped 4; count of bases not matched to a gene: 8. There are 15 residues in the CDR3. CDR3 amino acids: CASSPDRGSGNTIYF. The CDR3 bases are TGTGCCAGCAGTCCCGACAGGGGATCCGGAAACACCATATATTTT.

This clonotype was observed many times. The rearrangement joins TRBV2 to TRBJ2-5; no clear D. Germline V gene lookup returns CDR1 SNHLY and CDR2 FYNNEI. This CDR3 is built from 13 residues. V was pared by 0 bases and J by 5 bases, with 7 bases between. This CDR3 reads CASSEALRETQYF. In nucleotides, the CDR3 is TGTGCCAGCAGTGAAGCGCTAAGGGAGACCCAGTACTTC.

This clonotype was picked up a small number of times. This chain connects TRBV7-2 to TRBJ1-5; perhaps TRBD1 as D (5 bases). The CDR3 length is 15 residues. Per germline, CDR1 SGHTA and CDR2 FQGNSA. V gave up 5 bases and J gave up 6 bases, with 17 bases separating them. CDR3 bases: TGTGCCAGCAGCCTAGGGGATTATGTTGGTCAGCCCCAGCATTTT. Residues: CASSLGDYVGQPQHF.

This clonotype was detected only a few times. The CDR3 bases are TGTGCCACCAGTGATGGGTACCAAGAGACCCAGTACTTC. Protein: CATSDGYQETQYF. This chain uses TRBV24-1 with TRBJ2-5; D is undetermined. The CDR3 contains 13 residues. Germline assignment: CDR1 KGHDR and CDR2 SFDVKD. The V end lost 3 bases, the J end lost 0 bases, and 4 bases lay between the germline ends.

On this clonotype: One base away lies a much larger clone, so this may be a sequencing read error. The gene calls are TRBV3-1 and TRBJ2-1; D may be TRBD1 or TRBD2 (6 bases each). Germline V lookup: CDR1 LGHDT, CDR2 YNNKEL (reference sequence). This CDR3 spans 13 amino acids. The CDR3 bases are TGTGCCAGCAGCCAAGAAGGGGGTCGGGAGCTGTTCTTC. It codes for CASSQEGGRELFF.

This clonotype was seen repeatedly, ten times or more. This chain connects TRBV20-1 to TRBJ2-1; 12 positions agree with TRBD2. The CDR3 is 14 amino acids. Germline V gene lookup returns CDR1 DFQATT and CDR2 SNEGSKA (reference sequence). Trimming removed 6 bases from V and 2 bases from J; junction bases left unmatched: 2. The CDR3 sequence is CSATSGGPYNEQFF. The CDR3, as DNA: TGCAGTGCCACTAGCGGGGGGCCCTACAATGAGCAGTTCTTC.

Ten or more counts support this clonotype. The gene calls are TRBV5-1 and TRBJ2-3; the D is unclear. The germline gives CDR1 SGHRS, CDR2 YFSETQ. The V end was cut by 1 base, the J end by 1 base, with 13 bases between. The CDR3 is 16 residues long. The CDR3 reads CASSLLGRGRTDTQYF. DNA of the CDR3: TGCGCCAGCAGCTTGCTGGGTAGAGGTCGCACAGATACGCAGTATTTT.

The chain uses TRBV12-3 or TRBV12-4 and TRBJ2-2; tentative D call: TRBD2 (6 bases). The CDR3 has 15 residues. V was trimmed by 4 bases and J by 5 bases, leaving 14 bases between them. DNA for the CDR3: TGTGCCAGCAGTTCGACCGTGGAGGGTACCGGGGAGCTGTTTTTT. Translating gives CASSSTVEGTGELFF.